These 29 T cell receptor beta chains originate from one sample sequenced in a study of cytomegalovirus exposure and HLA in healthy donors. Repertoires were generated with immunoSEQ multiplex PCR, while TCRdb's copy carries only in-frame clones and drops some. The sample lists 90,000 to 110,000 clones, around nine tenths occurring once. The sequencing input was PBMCs. The receptors were gathered from a woman under 30 in good health and CMV-seronegative.

The chain employs TRBV4-2 and TRBJ1-4; D uncertain. The length of the CDR3 is 16 residues. Per germline, CDR1 LGHNA and CDR2 YNFKEQ. V was pared by 1 base and J by 1 base, with 10 bases between. The CDR3 sequence is CASSQVPRGTNEKLFF. The CDR3 DNA is TGTGCCAGCAGCCAAGTCCCACGGGGAACTAATGAAAAACTGTTTTTT.

This sequence joins TRBV6-5 and TRBJ1-3; possible D gene TRBD1, 6 bases. The V end lost 4 bases, the J end lost 8 bases, and 12 bases lay between the germline ends. CDR1 and CDR2 from the germline V gene are MNHEY and SVGAGI. The CDR3 extends over 13 amino acids. CDR3 residues: CASSSGGRDTIYF. The CDR3 DNA sequence: TGTGCCAGCAGTTCCGGGGGGCGGGACACCATATATTTT.

The rearrangement links TRBV5-4 to TRBJ2-3; D is unresolved. V was cut by 3 bases and J by 5 bases, with 7 bases left in between. This CDR3 spans 12 amino acids. Germline CDR1 is SGHNT and CDR2 is YYREEE (reference sequence). CDR3 nucleotides: TGTGCCAGCAGCTATGAGAGAGATACGCAGTATTTT. It codes for CASSYERDTQYF.

V is TRBV28 and J is TRBJ1-4; 7 nucleotides match TRBD1. The CDR3 sequence is 16 residues long. V lost 8 bases to trimming and J lost 6 bases; unmatched junction nucleotides: 15. Germline lookup yields CDR1 MDHEN and CDR2 SYDVKM. The CDR3: CASSGLAGTAYEKLFF. DNA for the CDR3: TGTGCCAGCTCGGGCTTAGCTGGGACAGCCTATGAAAAACTGTTTTTT. The variable domain in full, with the rest retrieved from reference TRBV28 and TRBJ1-4, is DVKVTQSSRYLVKRTGEKVFLECVQDMDHENMFWYRQDPGLGLRLIYFSYDVKMKEKGDIPEGYSVSREKKERFSLILESASTNQTSMYLCASSGLAGTAYEKLFFGSGTQLSVL.

The gene calls are TRBV6-4 and TRBJ2-2, with 7 bases aligning to TRBD2. This CDR3 region has 14 residues. Losses at the gene ends were 5 bases for V and 4 bases for J; bases not matched to a gene: 4. From germline, CDR1 is MRHNA and CDR2 SNTAGT. The CDR3 nucleotides read TGTGCCAGCAGTCGGGAGGTCGGCACCGGGGAGCTGTTTTTT. This encodes CASSREVGTGELFF.

This clone was observed once. The chain carries TRBV28 and TRBJ2-1; the match to TRBD1 covers 8 bases. Germline trimming cut 6 bases from V and 8 bases from J; bases unmatched to any gene: 3. The CDR3 contains 12 residues. The V gene's germline CDR1 is MDHEN and CDR2 SYDVKM. CDR3 DNA sequence: TGTGCCAGCAGACTACAGGGGGATGAGCAGTTCTTC. It encodes CASRLQGDEQFF.

This rearrangement joins TRBV10-3 to TRBJ1-1, with TRBD1 matching over 7 bases. With 6 bases clipped from V and 7 bases from J, the junction kept 5 bases outside the gene matches. Per the germline V gene, CDR1 is ENHRY and CDR2 is SYGVKD. This CDR3 has 12 residues. In DNA form, the CDR3 reads TGTGCCATCAGCCGGGACAGCCGTGAAGCTTTCTTT. As protein: CAISRDSREAFF.

The chain links TRBV10-3 to TRBJ1-5, with D unresolved. The CDR3 covers 13 residues. The germline V and J ends were trimmed by 6 bases and 10 bases, with 16 bases remaining between them. CDR1 and CDR2 from the germline V gene are ENHRY and SYGVKD. CDR3 region: CAIRMDEGKPQHF. The CDR3 DNA follows: TGTGCCATCAGAATGGACGAGGGTAAACCCCAGCATTTT.

This rearrangement joins TRBV2 to TRBJ2-1, with 11 nucleotides matching TRBD2. Looked up from germline, CDR1 is SNHLY and CDR2 is FYNNEI. The CDR3 length is 14 residues. J was trimmed by 6 bases and V by 7 bases; bases with no gene match: 5. The CDR3 DNA follows: TGTGCCAGCAAGCCCCTAGCGGGGGGCAATGAGCAGTTCTTC. It codes for CASKPLAGGNEQFF.

The chain combines TRBV28 with TRBJ2-5; 9 nucleotides agree with TRBD1. CDR1 MDHEN and CDR2 SYDVKM come from the germline V gene. Trimming took 5 bases from V and 5 from J; bases not matched to a gene: 6. CDR3 length equals 14 residues. CDR3 amino acids: CASSSTGGKETQYF. CDR3 DNA: TGTGCCAGCAGTAGCACAGGGGGCAAGGAGACCCAGTACTTC.

The genes are TRBV7-2 and TRBJ2-5; tentatively, D is TRBD1 (5 bases). Germline-derived CDR1 and CDR2 are SGHTA and FQGNSA. The CDR3 covers 15 residues. V was cut by 5 bases and J by 4 bases, with 17 bases left in between. In DNA form, the CDR3 reads TGTGCCAGCAGCGGGGCCGCACAGAGTAGAGAGACCCAGTACTTC. Translation: CASSGAAQSRETQYF.

The CDR3 DNA reads as TGTGCCATCAAGGCGGAGATGAACACTGAAGCTTTCTTT. Translating it yields CAIKAEMNTEAFF. The chain carries TRBV10-3 and TRBJ1-1, with no clear D. V lost 7 bases and J 0 bases, leaving 9 bases between the germline ends. The CDR3 is 13 amino acids. Germline lookup yields CDR1 ENHRY and CDR2 SYGVKD.

This clone was detected only once. The rearrangement joins TRBV28 to TRBJ1-2, with D tentatively TRBD1 (5 bases). Looked up from germline, CDR1 is MDHEN and CDR2 is SYDVKM. Trimming stripped 3 bases from V and 8 bases from J, with 10 bases between. The CDR3 contains 12 residues. This CDR3 is CASSFRGGGYTF. The CDR3, as DNA: TGTGCCAGCAGTTTTAGGGGAGGCGGCTACACCTTC.

J is TRBJ2-1 and V is TRBV5-1; the D gene is possibly TRBD2 (5 bases). CDR1 is SGHRS, CDR2 YFSETQ, per germline. V dropped 3 bases and J dropped 0 bases, with 19 bases sitting between them. The CDR3 is made up of 18 amino acids. CDR3 sequence: CASSSGDLGGRSYNEQFF. In DNA, the CDR3 is TGCGCCAGCAGCTCCGGGGATTTGGGCGGCCGCTCCTACAATGAGCAGTTCTTC.

This rearrangement joins TRBV13 to TRBJ2-5; 7 nucleotides line up with TRBD2. Trimming cost V 0 bases and J 2 bases; bases outside gene matches: 6. The CDR3 is 16 residues long. Germline V gives CDR1 PRHDT, CDR2 FYEKMQ (reference sequence). The CDR3 DNA reads as TGTGCCAGCAGCTTAGGGTGGGGGGGAAATCAAGAGACCCAGTACTTC. The encoded protein is CASSLGWGGNQETQYF.

This chain links TRBV30 with TRBJ1-4, with a weak D call TRBD1 (5 bases). The CDR3 covers 14 residues. Trimming took 7 bases from V and 5 from J, leaving 17 bases between them. Per germline, CDR1 GTSNPN and CDR2 SVGIG (reference sequence). The CDR3 DNA reads TGTGCCTCCCCCCTCGACAGTTACAATGAAAAACTGTTTTTT. Amino acids: CASPLDSYNEKLFF.

The chain is built from TRBV7-9 and TRBJ2-7; TRBD2 aligns across 9 bases. This CDR3 has 15 amino acids. CDR1 and CDR2 (germline): SEHNR, FQNEAQ (reference sequence). V lost 2 bases to trimming and J lost 4 bases; unmatched junction nucleotides: 6. CDR3 nucleotides: TGTGCCAGCAGCTTAAGGGTAGCGGGGGTGTACGAGCAGTACTTC. Translation gives CASSLRVAGVYEQYF. Using reference TRBV7-9 and TRBJ2-7 for the parts outside the CDR3, the full variable domain is DTGVSQNPRHKITKRGQNVTFRCDPISEHNRLYWYRQTLGQGPEFLTYFQNEAQLEKSRLLSDRFSAERPKGSFSTLEIQRTEQGDSAMYLCASSLRVAGVYEQYFGPGTRLTVT.

The rearrangement links TRBV27 to TRBJ2-7; D gene unclear. The germline V gene has CDR1 MNHEY and CDR2 SMNVEV (reference sequence). The length of the CDR3 is 14 residues. V lost 8 bases and J 2 bases, leaving 16 bases between the germline ends. The CDR3 nucleotides are TGTGCCAGCGCCCCCGGGTCTTCACCCTACGAGCAGTACTTC. Its translation: CASAPGSSPYEQYF.

The chain uses TRBV7-2 and TRBJ1-4, with TRBD1 matching over 9 bases. V dropped 1 base and J dropped 9; count of bases not matched to a gene: 12. The CDR3 runs to 17 residues. In germline, CDR1 is SGHTA, CDR2 FQGNSA. This chain's CDR3 is CASSLVDRGLSSKKLFF. As DNA, the CDR3 is TGTGCCAGCAGCTTAGTGGACAGGGGATTGAGTAGTAAAAAACTGTTTTTT.

In this sample, this clone turned up once. The rearrangement links TRBV7-9 to TRBJ1-2, with a weak D call TRBD1 (6 bases). The germline gives CDR1 SEHNR, CDR2 FQNEAQ (reference sequence). V lost 2 bases to trimming and J lost 8 bases, with 12 bases between them. The CDR3 totals 13 residues. CDR3 in amino acids: CASSLSQGRGYTF. The CDR3 bases are TGTGCCAGCAGCTTATCGCAGGGGCGAGGCTACACCTTC.

The V gene is TRBV4-1, the J gene TRBJ2-7, with 7 bases aligning to TRBD2. V was pared by 0 bases and J by 9 bases, with 8 bases of the junction left unmatched. Germline-derived CDR1 and CDR2 are MGHRA and YSYEKL. The CDR3 loop spans 14 amino acids. CDR3 in amino acids: CASSQDASGTVQYF. The CDR3 DNA sequence: TGCGCCAGCAGCCAAGACGCTAGCGGCACGGTGCAGTACTTC.

The chain employs TRBV13 and TRBJ2-1, with 10 bases that match TRBD1. This CDR3 is built from 16 residues. The trim removed 3 bases at V and 4 bases at J, leaving 6 bases unmatched. Germline V gene sequence: CDR1 PRHDT, CDR2 FYEKMQ (reference sequence). The CDR3 DNA reads TGTGCCAGCAGCTTTTTAGACAGGGGGCAATACAATGAGCAGTTCTTC. Encoded protein: CASSFLDRGQYNEQFF.

The chain employs TRBV6-5 and TRBJ2-7; weak D call: TRBD2 (6 bases). Trimming stripped 4 bases from V and 3 bases from J, with 13 bases between. CDR1 and CDR2 from the germline V gene are MNHEY and SVGAGI. The CDR3 has 14 amino acids. CDR3 protein: CASSFRTNNYEQYF. In DNA, the CDR3 is TGTGCCAGCAGTTTTCGGACTAACAACTACGAGCAGTACTTC.

About this clone: This specimen includes other DNA sequences encoding the same CDR3. The gene calls are TRBV20-1 and TRBJ2-5; D gene unclear. Trimming took off 4 bases at V and 5 bases at J, with 8 bases between the two ends. The germline gives CDR1 DFQATT, CDR2 SNEGSKA (reference sequence). The CDR3 contains 11 residues. Written as DNA, the CDR3 is TGCAGTGCTACCAGCGTGGAGACCCAGTACTTC. Protein sequence: CSATSVETQYF.

The genes are TRBV19 and TRBJ1-6, with 8 bases identical to TRBD1. The CDR3 covers 13 residues. Trimming cost V 10 bases and J 7 bases; bases outside gene matches: 6. Germline assignment: CDR1 LNHDA and CDR2 SQIVND (reference sequence). The CDR3 DNA reads TGTGCCATCTCCGACAGGGGCAATTCACCCCTCCACTTT. This codes for CAISDRGNSPLHF.

The V and J genes are TRBV28 and TRBJ1-5, with 9 bases fitting TRBD1. Germline CDR1 MDHEN, CDR2 SYDVKM. Trimming removed 6 bases from V and 5 bases from J; junction bases left unmatched: 5. This CDR3 contains 14 residues. The CDR3 coding sequence is TGTGCCAGCAGCGAACAGGGGGCTTATCAGCCCCAGCATTTT. The encoded protein is CASSEQGAYQPQHF.

This clone was seen once. The chain recombines TRBV6-6 with TRBJ1-4; D is possibly TRBD1 (6 bases). The CDR3 sequence is 13 residues long. CDR1 MNHNY and CDR2 SVGAGI come from the germline V gene (reference sequence). The V and J ends lost 5 bases and 8 bases respectively, with 12 bases between them. The CDR3 spells CASSPQRGEKLFF. As DNA, the CDR3 is TGTGCCAGCAGTCCCCAAAGGGGGGAAAAACTGTTTTTT.

The V call is TRBV7-2, the J call TRBJ1-1, with D unclear. The CDR3 covers 14 residues. The V end was cut by 4 bases, the J end by 6 bases, with 15 bases between. CDR1 SGHTA and CDR2 FQGNSA come from the germline V gene. The CDR3 region has the DNA TGTGCCAGCAGCTCAAGATATGGGCAGCCTGAAGCTTTCTTT. It specifies CASSSRYGQPEAFF.

The chain recombines TRBV30 with TRBJ2-2, with 9 bases identical to TRBD1. This CDR3 spans 15 amino acids. Germline lookup yields CDR1 GTSNPN and CDR2 SVGIG (reference sequence). Trimming cost V 4 bases and J 2 bases; bases outside gene matches: 5. CDR3: CAWTGTGHNTGELFF. The CDR3 coding sequence is TGTGCCTGGACCGGGACAGGGCATAACACCGGGGAGCTGTTTTTT.